Sequencing of this T cell receptor beta chain was carried out in a study of blood T cells in healthy people across ages. The CDR3 is made up of 13 amino acids. V was clipped by 4 bases and J by 8 bases, with 15 bases between them. Germline V gives CDR1 SGHDT, CDR2 YYEEEE. Using a J-beta primer mix together with a sample-barcoded 5' primer, a second PCR was run for about 7 to 12 cycles. TCRdb redid the calling of the 5' RACE reads with MiXCR, one entry per CDR3 protein. This sample has about 1.8 million distinct CDR3 sequences, with around half found just once. Sequenced input: blood. The receptor comes from a woman in her thirties or forties in good health. The rearrangement uses TRBV5-6 and TRBJ1-2, with D possibly TRBD1 on 5 matching bases. CDR3 DNA sequence: TGTGCCAGCAGCCGGGACTTAGCGGGGGGCTACACCTTC. Amino acid sequence: CASSRDLAGGYTF.